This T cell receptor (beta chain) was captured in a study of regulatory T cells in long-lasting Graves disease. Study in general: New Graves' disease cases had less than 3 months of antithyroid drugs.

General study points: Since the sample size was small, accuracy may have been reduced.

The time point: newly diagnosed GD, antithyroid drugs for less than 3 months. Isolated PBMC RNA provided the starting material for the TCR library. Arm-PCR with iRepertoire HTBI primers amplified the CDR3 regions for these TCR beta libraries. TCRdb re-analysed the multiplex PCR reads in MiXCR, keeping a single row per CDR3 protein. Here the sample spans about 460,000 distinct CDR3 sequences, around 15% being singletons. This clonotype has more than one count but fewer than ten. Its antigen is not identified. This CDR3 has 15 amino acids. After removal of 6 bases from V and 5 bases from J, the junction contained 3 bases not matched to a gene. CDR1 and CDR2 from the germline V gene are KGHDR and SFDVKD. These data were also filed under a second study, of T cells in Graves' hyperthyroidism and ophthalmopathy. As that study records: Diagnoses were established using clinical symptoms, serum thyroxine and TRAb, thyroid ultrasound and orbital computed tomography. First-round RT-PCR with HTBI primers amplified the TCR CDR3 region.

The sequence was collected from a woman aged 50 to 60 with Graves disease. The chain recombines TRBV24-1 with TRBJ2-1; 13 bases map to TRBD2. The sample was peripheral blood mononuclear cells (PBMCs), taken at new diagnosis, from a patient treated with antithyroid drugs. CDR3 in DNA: TGTGCCACCAGTCGGACTAGCGGGAGTCACAATGAGCAGTTCTTC. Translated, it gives CATSRTSGSHNEQFF.